This T cell receptor beta chain was found in a study of T cells in Graves' hyperthyroidism and ophthalmopathy. Study-wide points: Within blood appeared most thyroid clonotypes that had expanded above 0.001. Ophthalmopathy was told apart from stable hyperthyroidism by a 13 V-J model.

This clonotype has at least ten counts. The antigen remains undetermined. Patients aged 18 to 65 had newly diagnosed hyperthyroidism of under 2 months' duration. Exclusion of patients followed from uncontrolled infection, other autoimmune disease, pregnancy or lactation. From RNA transcripts, TCR beta CDR3 regions were amplified. HTBI primers were the set used in a first-round RT-PCR of the TCR CDR3. A single record per CDR3 protein comes from TCRdb applying MiXCR to the multiplex PCR reads. The table shows 530,000 or so distinct CDR3 sequences, with about 45% occurring only once. V was trimmed by 0 bases and J by 10 bases, leaving 13 bases between them. The CDR3 loop spans 15 amino acids. The germline V gene encodes CDR1 LNHNV and CDR2 YYDKDF (reference sequence).

The chain combines TRBV15 with TRBJ1-6; D unclear. The TCR originated in a woman between 18 and 29 years old with Graves' hyperthyroidism. Material for sequencing was peripheral blood or thyroid tissue (not recorded which). CDR3: CATSRERGSRSPLHF. The CDR3 DNA reads as TGTGCCACCAGCAGAGAGCGGGGAAGTAGGTCACCCCTCCACTTT.